The rows below give T cell receptor beta chains drawn from one sample of a study of T cell responses to AZD1222 COVID-19 vaccine. The data were produced by immunoSEQ multiplex PCR, yet TCRdb's version contains in-frame clones alone and is incomplete. This sample carries roughly 120,000 clones, approximately 85% of them seen once, and the ten largest clones take approximately 19%. The sample consisted of peripheral blood, taken on day 0 of MenACWY control vaccination. The receptors originated from an adult in good health. The CDR3 runs from the conserved cysteine through the conserved F or W. D genes are given only for firm matches. The size of a clone is reported for some rows only, either as once, few or many, or as a class for expanded clones.

V gene	J gene	D gene	clone size	CDR3 DNA	CDR3 protein
TRBV18	TRBJ1-1	TRBD1	.	TGTGCCAGCTCACTTGGGACAGAGAACACTGAAGCTTTCTTT	CASSLGTENTEAFF
TRBV5-1	TRBJ1-2	.	.	TGCGCCAGCAGCTTGGCCACGGACTATGGCTACACCTTC	CASSLATDYGYTF
TRBV7-9	TRBJ2-3	.	.	TGTGCCAGCAGCTTAGCGATCGGCACAGATACGCAGTATTTT	CASSLAIGTDTQYF
TRBV29-1	TRBJ2-2	.	.	TGCAGCGTGGACCGGGACAATGCCGGGGAGCTGTTTTTT	CSVDRDNAGELFF
TRBV28	TRBJ2-7	.	once	TGTGCCAGCAGCCTTAGGGGCTACGAGCAGTACTTC	CASSLRGYEQYF
TRBV5-4	TRBJ1-1	.	.	TGTGCCAGCAGCTTGGAGGCAGGCGCGAACACTGAAGCTTTCTTT	CASSLEAGANTEAFF
TRBV7-3	TRBJ2-3	.	.	TGTGCCAGCACGTCAAGTGCGTCGGGTACGCAGTATTTT	CASTSSASGTQYF
TRBV12-2	TRBJ2-7	.	.	TGTGCAAGTCGCTTAGTGAAAGACTACGAGCAGTACTTC	CASRLVKDYEQYF
TRBV4-1	TRBJ2-1	TRBD2	.	TGCGCCAGCAGCCAAGGACTAGCGGACAATGAGCAGTTCTTC	CASSQGLADNEQFF
TRBV27	TRBJ1-5	.	.	TGTGCCAGCAGTTTTCACAGGAATCAGCCCCAGCATTTT	CASSFHRNQPQHF
TRBV7-9	TRBJ2-3	.	.	TGTGCCAGCAGCTTAGCGCCCCGGGCCACAGATACGCAGTATTTT	CASSLAPRATDTQYF
TRBV5-1	TRBJ1-5	TRBD1	.	TGCGCCAGGCCGGGGACAGGGGGCAATCAGCCCCAGCATTTT	CARPGTGGNQPQHF
TRBV5-5	TRBJ1-4	TRBD1	.	TGTGCCAGCAGAGACAGGGGAGCAACTAATGAAAAACTGTTTTTT	CASRDRGATNEKLFF
TRBV5-1	TRBJ2-5	TRBD1	.	TGCGCCAGCAGTCCCGGGACAGGGACAAAAGAGACCCAGTACTTC	CASSPGTGTKETQYF
TRBV29-1	TRBJ2-3	TRBD2	.	TGCAGCGTTGCCCGGGACTACACAGATACGCAGTATTTT	CSVARDYTDTQYF
TRBV3-1/TRBV3-2	TRBJ1-2	.	.	TGTGCCAGCAGCCCAATCAGGGGTCCGGTAGGAGGCTACACCTTC	CASSPIRGPVGGYTF
TRBV19	TRBJ2-1	.	.	TGTGCCAGTAGTATTCCCGCACTCAATGAGCAGTTCTTC	CASSIPALNEQFF
TRBV2	TRBJ2-2	.	.	TGTGCCAGCAGTGTAGGGGTCTTCTTCACCGGGGAGCTGTTTTTT	CASSVGVFFTGELFF
TRBV7-9	TRBJ2-7	TRBD1	few	TGTGCCAGCAGCCACCCGACAGGGGGTAACGAGCAGTACTTC	CASSHPTGGNEQYF
TRBV5-4	TRBJ1-2	.	.	TGTGCCAGCAGCTTGGGAGGGGCCTATGGCTACACCTTC	CASSLGGAYGYTF
TRBV27	TRBJ2-7	.	.	TGTGCCAGCAGTTTGTCTTGGCAGGGCCGTTACGAGCAGTACTTC	CASSLSWQGRYEQYF
TRBV24-1	TRBJ2-1	.	.	TGTGCCACCAGTGAAGGGACCTTGTCGGGGGCGCAGTTCTTC	CATSEGTLSGAQFF
TRBV2	TRBJ1-2	.	.	TGTGCCAGCCGGGTAGGAGGCTATGGCTACACCTTC	CASRVGGYGYTF
TRBV20-1	TRBJ2-2	.	.	TGCAGTGCTAGTACTTCTTTCACCGGGGAGCTGTTTTTT	CSASTSFTGELFF
TRBV5-4	TRBJ1-2	.	.	TGTGCCAGCAGCTTGGGCCATAACTATGGCTACACCTTC	CASSLGHNYGYTF
TRBV18	TRBJ2-3	.	.	TGTGCCAGCTCACCCGTAAGAGCGGAGTTGAGCACAGATACGCAGTATTTT	CASSPVRAELSTDTQYF
TRBV3-1/TRBV3-2	TRBJ1-1	.	.	TGTGCCAGCAGCCAAGGGGACGGCAACACTGAAGCTTTCTTT	CASSQGDGNTEAFF
TRBV7-8	TRBJ1-1	.	.	TGTGCCAGCAGTTACACCAGGGACTTCGAAGCTTTCTTT	CASSYTRDFEAFF
TRBV28	TRBJ2-4	.	.	TGTGCCAGCAGCCCCGACCCCAGTATGAACATTCAGTACTTC	CASSPDPSMNIQYF
TRBV9	TRBJ2-7	.	.	TGTGCCAGCAGCGGAGGCACAGTCCGGTACGAGCAGTACTTC	CASSGGTVRYEQYF
TRBV6-5	TRBJ2-7	.	.	TGTGCTAGTGGACCAGGATTGTCGCAGTACTTC	CASGPGLSQYF
TRBV19	TRBJ2-2	.	.	TGTGCCAGTAGAGGCGGGGAGCTGTTTTTT	CASRGGELFF
TRBV10-3	TRBJ1-5	.	.	TGTGCCGTCGGGACGCAAAGGGGTCAGCCCCAGCATTTT	CAVGTQRGQPQHF
TRBV14	TRBJ2-7	.	.	TGTGCCAGCAGCGGGAAGCGGAGGATTGAGCAGTACTTC	CASSGKRRIEQYF
TRBV5-1	TRBJ2-3	.	.	TGCGCCAGCAGCTTAGTTCCTTACACAGATACGCAGTATTTT	CASSLVPYTDTQYF
TRBV28	TRBJ1-5	.	.	TGTGCCAGCAGTTTAGGGGGGGTCTTCAAGCAGCCCCAGCATTTT	CASSLGGVFKQPQHF
TRBV5-4	TRBJ2-1	.	.	TGTGCCAGCAGCTTGGGCGGGGACTCCTACAATGAGCAGTTCTTC	CASSLGGDSYNEQFF
TRBV5-6	TRBJ1-1	.	.	TGTGCCAGCAGCTCGGACCCTGGGCGAGCTGAAGCTTTCTTT	CASSSDPGRAEAFF
TRBV4-1	TRBJ2-7	.	.	TGCGCCAGCAGCCACGAGGGCTCAAGGGGCAACGAGCAGTACTTC	CASSHEGSRGNEQYF
TRBV28	TRBJ2-7	TRBD2	.	TGTGCCAGCAGTTTAGCGGGGGGATCTGGCGAGCAGTACTTC	CASSLAGGSGEQYF
TRBV19	TRBJ2-5	.	.	TGTGCCAGTAGTCCTCAGGGTTATGCTAGGGCCCAGTACTTC	CASSPQGYARAQYF
TRBV6-6	TRBJ2-7	.	.	TGTGCCAGCAAAGAGGGAACGGCGTACGAGCAGTACTTC	CASKEGTAYEQYF
TRBV30	TRBJ1-5	.	.	TGTGCCTGGAGTGGGACGAACGTAAATCAGCCCCAGCATTTT	CAWSGTNVNQPQHF
TRBV2	TRBJ2-3	TRBD2	.	TGTGCCAGCAGGGGCCTAGCGGGAGCTACAGATACGCAGTATTTT	CASRGLAGATDTQYF